Presented here are 13 T cell receptor beta chains from one specimen sequenced in a study of blood T cell repertoires in COVID-19. TCRdb's copy holds only in-frame clones and misses some; the assay was immunoSEQ multiplex PCR. The repertoire has approximately 360,000 clones, approximately 88% of them found once; the top ten carry around 0.95%. Sequencing was carried out using PBMCs or T cells enriched from blood (not recorded which). The receptors were gathered from a woman in her 30s with acute COVID-19.

This sequence joins TRBV5-1 and TRBJ2-2; tentatively, D is TRBD2 (6 bases). Germline CDR1 SGHRS, CDR2 YFSETQ. V was shortened by 1 base and J by 2 bases, with 12 bases between the two germline ends. The CDR3 is 16 amino acids. DNA of the CDR3: TGCGCCAGCAGCTTGATTCCGGGGGATAACACCGGGGAGCTGTTTTTT. Its translation is CASSLIPGDNTGELFF.

This clone was counted a single time. The chain has TRBV7-3 and TRBJ1-2; possibly TRBD1 for D (5 bases). Looked up from germline, CDR1 is SGHTA and CDR2 is FQGTGA. Trimming took off 5 bases at V and 8 bases at J, with 15 bases between the two ends. This CDR3 is built from 13 residues. This CDR3 reads CASSPRGGLGYTF. For the CDR3, the DNA is TGTGCCAGCAGCCCCCGCGGGGGACTCGGCTACACCTTC.

This clone was seen only once. The junction departs from the called germline gene at one end, perhaps through a read error. The chain combines TRBV6-5 with TRBJ2-2; D might be TRBD1 (5 bases). There are 12 residues in the CDR3. Per the germline V gene, CDR1 is MNHEY and CDR2 is SVGAGI. CDR3 amino acids: CAGRQTTGELFF. The CDR3 DNA follows: TGTGCCGGCAGACAGACCACCGGGGAGCTGTTTTTT.

The CDR3 region is CASSLGRYYGYTF. For the CDR3, the DNA is TGTGCCAGCAGTTTAGGCAGATACTATGGCTACACCTTC. The chain has TRBV12-3 or TRBV12-4 and TRBJ1-2; D is uncertain. V gave up 1 base and J gave up 3 bases, with 6 bases separating them. There are 13 residues in the CDR3.

This clone was picked up a small number of times. The chain couples TRBV9 to TRBJ1-2; D gene unclear. Trimming took 4 bases from V and 4 from J, leaving 14 bases between them. Germline V gene lookup returns CDR1 SGDLS and CDR2 YYNGEE. The CDR3 runs to 14 residues. DNA of the CDR3: TGTGCCAGCAGCCCCGGAGCAGTGAGCTATGGCTACACCTTC. This translates into CASSPGAVSYGYTF.

V gene TRBV14 combines with J gene TRBJ1-1; D is possibly TRBD1 (6 bases). Germline CDR1 SGHDN, CDR2 FVKESK. The CDR3 loop spans 15 amino acids. Trimming shortened V by 4 bases and J by 3 bases, and 15 bases separated the two germline ends. CDR3 region: CASSRNSGTYTEAFF. The CDR3 nucleotides read TGTGCCAGCAGCCGGAACTCCGGGACATACACTGAAGCTTTCTTT.

This chain links TRBV19 with TRBJ1-4; D might be TRBD1 (5 bases). Per the germline V gene, CDR1 is LNHDA and CDR2 is SQIVND (reference sequence). CDR3 length equals 15 residues. V was trimmed by 1 base and J by 5 bases, leaving 11 bases between them. CDR3 residues: CASSIASAGNEKLFF. As DNA, the CDR3 is TGTGCCAGTAGTATAGCTTCGGCAGGGAATGAAAAACTGTTTTTT.

The chain uses TRBV19 and TRBJ1-5, with 8 bases lining up with TRBD1. Looked up from germline, CDR1 is LNHDA and CDR2 is SQIVND (reference sequence). This CDR3 is built from 15 residues. The V and J ends lost 3 bases and 7 bases, in that order; junction bases with no gene match: 8. Here the CDR3 reads CASSIRTGRKQPQHF. Written as DNA, the CDR3 is TGTGCCAGTAGTATTCGGACAGGGAGGAAACAGCCCCAGCATTTT.

The chain joins TRBV5-1 to TRBJ1-3; TRBD1 matches at 8 bases. The V and J ends lost 0 bases and 3 bases, in that order; junction bases with no gene match: 14. This CDR3 has 19 amino acids. Germline-derived CDR1 and CDR2 are SGHRS and YFSETQ. The CDR3 protein is CASSLAPSGQGARGNTIYF. In DNA form, the CDR3 reads TGCGCCAGCAGCTTGGCCCCATCGGGCCAGGGGGCTCGTGGAAACACCATATATTTT.

This clone was observed a single time. The rearrangement joins TRBV11-3 to TRBJ2-7; D gene ambiguous. Trimming removed 2 bases from V and 3 bases from J, with 20 bases in between. This CDR3 spans 17 amino acids. Germline loops: CDR1 SGHNT, CDR2 YENEEA. CDR3 DNA sequence: TGTGCCAGCAGCTTACGGCTTGCCCGGAGATGGAACTACGAGCAGTACTTC. Its protein is CASSLRLARRWNYEQYF.

The rearrangement joins TRBV7-9 to TRBJ1-2; D call uncertain. V gave up 5 bases and J gave up 3 bases, with 10 bases separating them. The CDR3 sequence is 13 residues long. CDR1 and CDR2 (germline): SEHNR, FQNEAQ (reference sequence). Here the CDR3 reads CASSGPDDYGYTF. For the CDR3, the DNA is TGTGCCAGCAGCGGGCCGGATGACTATGGCTACACCTTC. Full variable domain (rest looked up from reference TRBV7-9 and TRBJ1-2): DTGVSQNPRHKITKRGQNVTFRCDPISEHNRLYWYRQTLGQGPEFLTYFQNEAQLEKSRLLSDRFSAERPKGSFSTLEIQRTEQGDSAMYLCASSGPDDYGYTFGSGTRLTVV.

The gene calls are TRBV5-1 and TRBJ2-6; no reliable D call. The CDR3 is 16 residues long. Trimming cost V 3 bases and J 0 bases, with 10 bases left between them. Germline V gene lookup returns CDR1 SGHRS and CDR2 YFSETQ. This CDR3 is CASSYAFSSGANVLTF. In nucleotides, the CDR3 is TGCGCCAGCAGCTATGCCTTCAGCTCTGGGGCCAACGTCCTGACTTTC.

In its sample, this clone was seen once. The CDR3 loop is CATSRVRQGTGELFF. The CDR3 nucleotides read TGTGCCACCAGCAGAGTCCGACAGGGAACCGGGGAGCTGTTTTTT. The chain couples TRBV15 to TRBJ2-2; 7 bases map to TRBD1. J gave up 5 bases and V 1 base, and 4 bases lay outside the gene matches. The CDR3 runs 15 residues. In germline, CDR1 is LNHNV, CDR2 YYDKDF (reference sequence). The whole variable domain, filled in from reference TRBV15 and TRBJ2-2, reads DAMVIQNPRYQVTQFGKPVTLSCSQTLNHNVMYWYQQKSSQAPKLLFHYYDKDFNNEADTPDNFQSRRPNTSFCFLDIRSPGLGDTAMYLCATSRVRQGTGELFFGEGSRLTVL.